These T cell receptor beta chains were read from a single sample in a study of blood T cells in healthy people across ages. TCRdb redid the calling of the 5' RACE reads with MiXCR, one entry per CDR3 protein. The sample carries about 580,000 distinct CDR3 sequences, 40% to 55% recorded once. The sequenced material came from blood. The source of these receptors is an elderly man in good health. Each CDR3 is given with its conserved first and last residue. Each record gives: clone size, J gene, D gene, V gene, CDR3 protein, CDR3 DNA. The D gene is left open where the match is weak. The size entry is marked missing in some rows and otherwise reads once, few, many or a size class.

clone_size: -; j_call: TRBJ2-7; d_call: -; v_call: TRBV20-1; cdr3_aa: CSAREGPGTYEQYF; cdr3_nt: TGCAGTGCTAGGGAGGGGCCAGGGACGTACGAGCAGTACTTC
clone_size: -; j_call: TRBJ1-1; d_call: -; v_call: TRBV7-2; cdr3_aa: CASSRGGATEAFF; cdr3_nt: TGTGCCAGCAGCCGAGGGGGGGCTACTGAAGCTTTCTTT
clone_size: few; j_call: TRBJ1-2; d_call: TRBD1; v_call: TRBV14; cdr3_aa: CASSQGGTGNYGYTF; cdr3_nt: TGTGCCAGCAGCCAAGGAGGGACAGGGAACTATGGCTACACCTTC
clone_size: few; j_call: TRBJ2-7; d_call: TRBD2; v_call: TRBV20-1; cdr3_aa: CSAYGGSSDEQYF; cdr3_nt: TGCAGTGCATACGGGGGGAGCAGCGACGAGCAGTACTTC
clone_size: few; j_call: TRBJ2-7; d_call: -; v_call: TRBV4-1; cdr3_aa: CASSQDDSLYEQYF; cdr3_nt: TGCGCCAGCAGCCAAGATGACAGCCTCTACGAGCAGTACTTC
clone_size: -; j_call: TRBJ1-6; d_call: TRBD1; v_call: TRBV10-3; cdr3_aa: CAISPDRGSNSPLHF; cdr3_nt: TGTGCCATCAGCCCGGACAGGGGAAGCAATTCACCCCTCCACTTT
clone_size: -; j_call: TRBJ2-1; d_call: -; v_call: TRBV7-3; cdr3_aa: CASSLGLVENEQFF; cdr3_nt: TGCGCCAGCAGCTTAGGGCTAGTAGAGAATGAGCAGTTCTTC
clone_size: few; j_call: TRBJ1-2; d_call: -; v_call: TRBV20-1; cdr3_aa: CSAPLRTAYGYTF; cdr3_nt: TGCAGTGCTCCCCTCAGGACAGCTTATGGCTACACCTTC
clone_size: few; j_call: TRBJ2-4; d_call: TRBD1; v_call: TRBV6-6; cdr3_aa: CASSQTTGIENIQYF; cdr3_nt: TGTGCCAGCAGTCAAACGACAGGGATAGAAAACATTCAGTACTTC
clone_size: once; j_call: TRBJ2-3; d_call: TRBD2; v_call: TRBV7-2; cdr3_aa: CASSSRAGARTDTQYF; cdr3_nt: TGTGCCAGCAGCTCACGAGCGGGAGCCCGCACAGATACGCAGTATTTT
clone_size: few; j_call: TRBJ1-5; d_call: -; v_call: TRBV10-3; cdr3_aa: CAISEGNSNQPQHF; cdr3_nt: TGTGCCATCAGTGAGGGAAATAGCAATCAGCCCCAGCATTTT
clone_size: -; j_call: TRBJ2-3; d_call: -; v_call: TRBV27; cdr3_aa: CASSFLEADTQYF; cdr3_nt: TGTGCCAGCAGTTTCCTCGAGGCAGATACGCAGTATTTT
clone_size: -; j_call: TRBJ1-5; d_call: -; v_call: TRBV18; cdr3_aa: CASSPQENQPQHF; cdr3_nt: TGTGCCAGCTCACCACAGGAAAATCAGCCCCAGCATTTT
clone_size: -; j_call: TRBJ1-1; d_call: TRBD1; v_call: TRBV12-3/TRBV12-4; cdr3_aa: CASSTDRPNTEAFF; cdr3_nt: TGTGCCAGCAGTACGGACAGGCCGAACACTGAAGCTTTCTTT
clone_size: -; j_call: TRBJ1-5; d_call: -; v_call: TRBV9; cdr3_aa: CASSSQDSNQPQHF; cdr3_nt: TGTGCCAGCAGCTCCCAAGATAGCAATCAGCCCCAGCATTTT
clone_size: few; j_call: TRBJ2-7; d_call: -; v_call: TRBV10-2; cdr3_aa: CASKDDGTYPYEQYF; cdr3_nt: TGCGCCAGCAAAGACGACGGAACATACCCCTACGAGCAGTACTTC
clone_size: -; j_call: TRBJ2-5; d_call: TRBD2; v_call: TRBV10-3; cdr3_aa: CAIQRTGGETEYF; cdr3_nt: TGTGCCATCCAGCGGACTGGGGGGGAGACTGAGTACTTC